This TCR beta chain appears in the sequencing data of a study of regulatory T cells in long-lasting Graves disease. Study-level points and caveats: Persistent cases favored TRBV28, TRBJ1-2 and TRBJ2-5. Clonotypes that were public and shared totalled a few thousand in persistent patients versus 800 to 1,000 in new patients.

For TCR beta, libraries came from iRepertoire HTBI primers and Arm-PCR of CDR3 regions. TCRdb re-called the multiplex PCR reads through MiXCR, storing one row per CDR3 protein. Of around 510,000 distinct CDR3 sequences listed, around 20% are singletons. This clonotype was found many times. Its antigen is unidentified. Trimming stripped 3 bases from V and 5 bases from J, with 5 bases between. The CDR3 sequence is 13 residues long. Indicated time point: persistent/refractory GD, antithyroid drugs over 5 years with positive TRAb. Preparation of the TCR library used RNA extracted from PBMCs. Around 9 milliliters of peripheral blood went into EDTA tubes.

The receptor's source is a female donor with Graves disease. The sequencing here drew on peripheral blood mononuclear cells (PBMCs), taken when the disease was refractory, from a patient treated with antithyroid drugs. This chain joins TRBV12-3 or TRBV12-4 and TRBJ1-6; no firm D call. For the CDR3, the DNA is TGTGCCAGCAGTTTCAGAGATAATTCACCCCTCCACTTT. Its protein product is CASSFRDNSPLHF.